This is a list of T cell receptor beta chains from one sample in a study of blood T cells in healthy people across ages. TCRdb recomputed calls from the 5' RACE reads with MiXCR, one row per CDR3 protein. The sample yields under 950,000 distinct CDR3 sequences, around a fifth seen once. The sample consisted of blood. The receptors shown here come from a man in his 70s in good health. The CDR3 runs from the conserved cysteine through the conserved F or W. Each record gives: J gene, clone size, V gene, D gene, CDR3 protein, CDR3 DNA. D genes are given only for firm matches. Clone sizes are given selectively: once, few, many, or a class where the clone is expanded.

>TRBJ1-2|.|TRBV30|.
CAWRYAGDRGYTF
TGTGCCTGGAGGTACGCAGGGGATCGGGGCTACACCTTC
>TRBJ2-1|few|TRBV5-5|TRBD1
CASSLTGQGFNEQFF
TGTGCCAGCAGCTTGACGGGACAGGGGTTTAATGAGCAGTTCTTC
>TRBJ2-3|few|TRBV27|.
CASRQTRVGDTQYF
TGTGCCAGCAGACAAACCCGGGTGGGCGATACGCAGTATTTT
>TRBJ1-1|few|TRBV19|.
CASRATGGTEAFF
TGTGCCAGTAGGGCGACAGGAGGGACTGAAGCTTTCTTT
>TRBJ2-4|many|TRBV12-3/TRBV12-4|.
CASSRVDRAKNIQYF
TGTGCCAGCAGCCGAGTAGACAGGGCCAAAAACATTCAGTACTTC
>TRBJ1-4|few|TRBV2|TRBD1
CASMRTGTGRGEKLFF
TGTGCCAGCATGAGGACAGGGACCGGGCGAGGAGAAAAACTGTTTTTT
>TRBJ1-1|few|TRBV3-1|.
CASSQGVRGATEAFF
TGTGCCAGCAGCCAAGGGGTTAGGGGCGCCACTGAAGCTTTCTTT
>TRBJ2-1|.|TRBV3-1|.
CASSQPLGSSYNEQFF
TGTGCCAGCAGCCAACCTCTAGGAAGCTCCTACAATGAGCAGTTCTTC
>TRBJ1-5|.|TRBV5-1|TRBD1
CANSFRGDQPQHF
TGCGCCAACAGCTTCAGGGGGGATCAGCCCCAGCATTTT
>TRBJ2-2|.|TRBV12-3/TRBV12-4|.
CASSPEQGELFF
TGTGCCAGCAGCCCAGAGCAGGGAGAGTTGTTTTTT
>TRBJ2-1|many|TRBV18|.
CASSPTADNEQFF
TGTGCCAGCTCACCGACGGCAGACAATGAGCAGTTCTTC
>TRBJ1-4|.|TRBV28|TRBD1
CASSSSDRVHEKLFF
TGTGCCAGCAGTTCATCGGACAGGGTTCATGAAAAACTGTTTTTT
>TRBJ1-1|.|TRBV12-3/TRBV12-4|.
CASSLALAGNTEASF
TGTGCCAGCAGTTTAGCGCTAGCAGGGAACACTGAAGCTTCCTTT
>TRBJ1-2|.|TRBV4-1|TRBD1
CASSRPTGGRGYTF
TGCGCCAGCAGCCGACCCACAGGGGGCCGGGGCTACACCTTC
>TRBJ2-1|.|TRBV27|.
CASRAQKGPYNEQFF
TGTGCCAGCCGGGCCCAGAAAGGGCCCTACAATGAGCAGTTCTTC
>TRBJ2-5|few|TRBV20-1|.
CSAGGPQETQYF
TGCAGTGCTGGGGGGCCCCAAGAGACCCAGTACTTC